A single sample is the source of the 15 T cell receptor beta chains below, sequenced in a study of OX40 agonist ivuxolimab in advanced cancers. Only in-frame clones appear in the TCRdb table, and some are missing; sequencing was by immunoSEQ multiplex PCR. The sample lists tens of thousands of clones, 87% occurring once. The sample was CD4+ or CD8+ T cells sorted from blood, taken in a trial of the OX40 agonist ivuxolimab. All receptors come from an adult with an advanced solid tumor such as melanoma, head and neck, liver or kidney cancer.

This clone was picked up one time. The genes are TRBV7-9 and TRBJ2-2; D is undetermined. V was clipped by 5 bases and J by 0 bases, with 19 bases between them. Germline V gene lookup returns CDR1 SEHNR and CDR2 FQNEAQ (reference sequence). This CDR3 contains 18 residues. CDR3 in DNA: TGTGCCAGCAGCCGCCCCACCTTGAGCGTCGCGAACACCGGGGAGCTGTTTTTT. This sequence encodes CASSRPTLSVANTGELFF.

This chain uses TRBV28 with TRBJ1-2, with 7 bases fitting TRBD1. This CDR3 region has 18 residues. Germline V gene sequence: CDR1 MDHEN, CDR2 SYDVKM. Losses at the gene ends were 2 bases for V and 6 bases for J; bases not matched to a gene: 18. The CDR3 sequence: CASSLRVWGTAFPHGYTF. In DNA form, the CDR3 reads TGTGCCAGCAGTTTAAGAGTATGGGGGACAGCCTTTCCGCATGGCTACACCTTC.

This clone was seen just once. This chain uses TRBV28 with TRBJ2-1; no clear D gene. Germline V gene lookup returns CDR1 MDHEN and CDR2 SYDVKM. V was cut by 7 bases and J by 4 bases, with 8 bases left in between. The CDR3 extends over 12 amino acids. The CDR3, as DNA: TGTGCCAGCACCCCGAATTACAATGAGCAGTTCTTC. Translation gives CASTPNYNEQFF.

The CDR3, as DNA: TGTGCCAGCAGAACAGGGGTGTCAACCGGGGAGCTGTTTTTT. Translated, it gives CASRTGVSTGELFF. V is TRBV6-5 and J is TRBJ2-2, with 7 bases matching TRBD1. With 6 bases clipped from V and 5 bases from J, the junction kept 6 bases outside the gene matches. Per germline, CDR1 MNHEY and CDR2 SVGAGI. This CDR3 region has 14 residues.

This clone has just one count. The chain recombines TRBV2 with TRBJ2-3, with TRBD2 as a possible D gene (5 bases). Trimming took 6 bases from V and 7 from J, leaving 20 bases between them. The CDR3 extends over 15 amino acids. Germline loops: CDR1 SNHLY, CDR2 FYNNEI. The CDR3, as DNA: TGTGCCAGCAGGAGAGAAAGCGGTTCCCCCCATACGCAGTATTTT. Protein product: CASRRESGSPHTQYF.

The CDR3 DNA reads as TGCGCCAGCAGCCAAGGGGGAGGGGCAAGACCTAGGGATGGCTACACCTTC. Its translation is CASSQGGGARPRDGYTF. The chain carries TRBV4-1 and TRBJ1-2; maybe TRBD1 (5 bases). The CDR3 runs to 17 residues. With 1 base removed from V and 6 bases from J, the gap between germline ends came to 21 bases. Germline V CDR1 and CDR2: MGHRA, YSYEKL.

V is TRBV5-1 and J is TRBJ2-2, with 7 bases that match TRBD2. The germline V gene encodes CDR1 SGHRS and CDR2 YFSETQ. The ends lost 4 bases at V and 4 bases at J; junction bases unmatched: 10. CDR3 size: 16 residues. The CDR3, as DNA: TGCGCCAGCAGCCCCCTTGCGGCGGGAGCCACCGGGGAGCTGTTTTTT. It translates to CASSPLAAGATGELFF.

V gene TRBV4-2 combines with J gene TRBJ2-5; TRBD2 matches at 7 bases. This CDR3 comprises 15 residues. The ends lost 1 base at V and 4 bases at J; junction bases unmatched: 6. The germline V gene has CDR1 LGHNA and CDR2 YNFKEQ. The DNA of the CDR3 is TGTGCCAGCAGCCAAGGTGCGGGGGTAATAGAGACCCAGTACTTC. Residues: CASSQGAGVIETQYF.

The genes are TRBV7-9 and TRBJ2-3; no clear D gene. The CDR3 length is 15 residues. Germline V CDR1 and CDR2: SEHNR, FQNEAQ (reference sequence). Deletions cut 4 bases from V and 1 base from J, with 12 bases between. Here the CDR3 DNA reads TGTGCCAGCAGCTCCGACCAAGCAGGCACAGATACGCAGTATTTT. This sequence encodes CASSSDQAGTDTQYF.

The DNA of the CDR3 is TGTGCCAGCAGCTCTCAGCGGGGCTCCTACGAGCAGTACTTC. Protein sequence: CASSSQRGSYEQYF. The rearrangement links TRBV11-2 to TRBJ2-7; 7 bases are a match to TRBD2. In germline, CDR1 is SGHAT, CDR2 FQNNGV. V dropped 4 bases and J dropped 0; count of bases not matched to a gene: 3. This CDR3 is 14 amino acids long.

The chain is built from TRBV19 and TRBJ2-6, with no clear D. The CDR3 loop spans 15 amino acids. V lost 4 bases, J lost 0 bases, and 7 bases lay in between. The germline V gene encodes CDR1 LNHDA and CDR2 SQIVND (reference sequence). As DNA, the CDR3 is TGTGCCAGTAGTACCCTTCACTCTGGGGCCAACGTCCTGACTTTC. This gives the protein CASSTLHSGANVLTF.

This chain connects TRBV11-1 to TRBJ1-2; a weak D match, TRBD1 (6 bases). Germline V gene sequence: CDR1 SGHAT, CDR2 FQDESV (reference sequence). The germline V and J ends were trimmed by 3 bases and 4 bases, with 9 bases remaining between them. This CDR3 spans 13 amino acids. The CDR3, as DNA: TGTGCCAGCAGCTTGCGAGGGGGCTATGGCTACACCTTC. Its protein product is CASSLRGGYGYTF.

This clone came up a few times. In DNA, the CDR3 is TGTGCCAGCAGCCAACCAACTAGCGGGATGGTCAATGAGCAGTTCTTC. Translation gives CASSQPTSGMVNEQFF. The rearrangement uses TRBV4-2 and TRBJ2-1, with 10 bases that match TRBD2. Per germline, CDR1 LGHNA and CDR2 YNFKEQ. The CDR3 has 16 residues. The V gene end was trimmed by 2 bases and the J gene end by 6 bases; junction bases not matched to a gene: 7.

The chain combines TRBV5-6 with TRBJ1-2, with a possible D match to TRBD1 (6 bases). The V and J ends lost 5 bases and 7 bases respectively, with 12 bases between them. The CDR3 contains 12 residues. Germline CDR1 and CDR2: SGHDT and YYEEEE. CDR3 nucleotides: TGTGCCAGCAGTTACAACAGGGTTGGCTACACCTTC. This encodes CASSYNRVGYTF. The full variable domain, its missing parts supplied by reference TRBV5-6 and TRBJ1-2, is DAGVTQSPTHLIKTRGQQVTLRCSPKSGHDTVSWYQQALGQGPQFIFQYYEEEERQRGNFPDRFSGHQFPNYSSELNVNALLLGDSALYLCASSYNRVGYTFGSGTRLTVV.

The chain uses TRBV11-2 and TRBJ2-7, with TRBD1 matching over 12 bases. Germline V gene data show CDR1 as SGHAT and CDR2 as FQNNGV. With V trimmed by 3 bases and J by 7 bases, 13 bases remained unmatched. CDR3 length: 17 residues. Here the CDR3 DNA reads TGTGCCAGCAGCTTTAGAGGGACGGGACAGGGGGCCTGGGAGCAGTACTTC. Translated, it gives CASSFRGTGQGAWEQYF.